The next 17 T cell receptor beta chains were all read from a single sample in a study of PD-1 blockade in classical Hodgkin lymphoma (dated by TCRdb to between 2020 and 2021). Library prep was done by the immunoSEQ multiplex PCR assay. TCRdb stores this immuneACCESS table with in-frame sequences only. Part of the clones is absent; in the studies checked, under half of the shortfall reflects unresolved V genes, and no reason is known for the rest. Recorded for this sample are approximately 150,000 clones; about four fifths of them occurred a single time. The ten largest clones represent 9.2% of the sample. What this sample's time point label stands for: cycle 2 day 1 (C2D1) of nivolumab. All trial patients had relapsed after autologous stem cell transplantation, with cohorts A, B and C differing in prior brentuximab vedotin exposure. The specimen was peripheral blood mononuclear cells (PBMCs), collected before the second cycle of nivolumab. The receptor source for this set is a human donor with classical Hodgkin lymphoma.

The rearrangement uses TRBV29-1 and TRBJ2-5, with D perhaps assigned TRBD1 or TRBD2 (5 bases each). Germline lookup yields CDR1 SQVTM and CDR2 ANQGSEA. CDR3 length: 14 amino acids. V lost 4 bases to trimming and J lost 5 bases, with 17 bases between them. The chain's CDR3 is CSVVWDGGFETQYF. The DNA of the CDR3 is TGCAGCGTTGTTTGGGACGGCGGATTTGAGACCCAGTACTTC.

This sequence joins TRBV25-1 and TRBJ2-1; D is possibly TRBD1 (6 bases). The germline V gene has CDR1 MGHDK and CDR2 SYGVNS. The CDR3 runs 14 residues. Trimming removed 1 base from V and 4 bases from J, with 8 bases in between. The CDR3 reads CASSELTGYNEQFF. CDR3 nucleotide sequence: TGTGCCAGCAGTGAATTAACAGGGTACAATGAGCAGTTCTTC.

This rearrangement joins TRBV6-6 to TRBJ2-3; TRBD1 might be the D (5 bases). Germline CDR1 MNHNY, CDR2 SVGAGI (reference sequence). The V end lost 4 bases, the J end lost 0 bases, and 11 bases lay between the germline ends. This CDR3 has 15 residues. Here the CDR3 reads CASSLQAPSTDTQYF. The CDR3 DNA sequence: TGTGCCAGCAGTTTACAGGCCCCTAGCACAGATACGCAGTATTTT.

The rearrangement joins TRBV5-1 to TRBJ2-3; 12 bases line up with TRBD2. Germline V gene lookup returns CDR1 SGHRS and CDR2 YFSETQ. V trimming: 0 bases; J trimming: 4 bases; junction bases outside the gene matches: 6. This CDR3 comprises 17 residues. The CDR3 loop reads CASSLDLAGGSADTQYF. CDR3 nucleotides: TGCGCCAGCAGCTTGGACCTAGCGGGGGGGAGTGCAGATACGCAGTATTTT.

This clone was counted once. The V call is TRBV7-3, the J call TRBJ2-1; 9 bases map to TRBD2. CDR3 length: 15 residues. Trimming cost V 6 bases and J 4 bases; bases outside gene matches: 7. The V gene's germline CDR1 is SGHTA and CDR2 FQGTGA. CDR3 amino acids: CASSVAGALYNEQFF. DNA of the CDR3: TGTGCCAGCAGTGTAGCGGGGGCCCTTTACAATGAGCAGTTCTTC.

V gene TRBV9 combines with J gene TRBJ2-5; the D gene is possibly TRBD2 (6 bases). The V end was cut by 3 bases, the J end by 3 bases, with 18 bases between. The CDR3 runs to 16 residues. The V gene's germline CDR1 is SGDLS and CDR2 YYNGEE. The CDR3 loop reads CASSGDSHQGEETQYF. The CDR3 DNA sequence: TGTGCCAGCAGCGGGGACTCCCATCAGGGCGAAGAGACCCAGTACTTC.

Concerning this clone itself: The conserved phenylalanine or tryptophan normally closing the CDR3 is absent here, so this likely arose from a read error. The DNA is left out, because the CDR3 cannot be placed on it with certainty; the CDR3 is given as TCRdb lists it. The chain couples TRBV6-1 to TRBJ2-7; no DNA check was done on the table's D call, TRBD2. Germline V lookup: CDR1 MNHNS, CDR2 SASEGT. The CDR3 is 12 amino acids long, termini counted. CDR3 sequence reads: CASSEEGRALKS.

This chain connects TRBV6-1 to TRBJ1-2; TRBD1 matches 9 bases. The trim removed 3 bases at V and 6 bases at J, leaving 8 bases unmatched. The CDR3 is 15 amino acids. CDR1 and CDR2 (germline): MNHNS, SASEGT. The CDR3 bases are TGTGCCAGCAGTGATTGGGACAGGGCGGATGATGGCTACACCTTC. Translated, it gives CASSDWDRADDGYTF.

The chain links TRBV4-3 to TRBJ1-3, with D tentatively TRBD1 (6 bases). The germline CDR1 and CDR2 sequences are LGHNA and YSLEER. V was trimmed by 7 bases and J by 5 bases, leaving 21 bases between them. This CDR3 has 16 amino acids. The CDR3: CASTPGRQAGRNTIYF. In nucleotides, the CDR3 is TGCGCCAGCACCCCCGGCCGACAGGCGGGCAGAAACACCATATATTTT.

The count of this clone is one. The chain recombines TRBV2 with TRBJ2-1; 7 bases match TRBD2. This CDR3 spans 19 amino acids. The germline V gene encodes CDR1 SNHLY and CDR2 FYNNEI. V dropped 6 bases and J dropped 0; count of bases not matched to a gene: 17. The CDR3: CASSPPTIAGAHSYNEQFF. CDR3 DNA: TGTGCCAGCAGCCCCCCTACTATCGCGGGAGCCCACTCCTACAATGAGCAGTTCTTC.

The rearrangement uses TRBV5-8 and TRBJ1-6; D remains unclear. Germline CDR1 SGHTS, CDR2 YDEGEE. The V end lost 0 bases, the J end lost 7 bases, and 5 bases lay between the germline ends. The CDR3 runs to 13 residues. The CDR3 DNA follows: TGTGCCAGCAGCTTGGAAGGGAATTCACCCCTCCACTTT. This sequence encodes CASSLEGNSPLHF.

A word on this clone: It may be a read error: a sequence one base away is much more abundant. In DNA, the CDR3 is TGTGCCAGCAGTATCGGCACAGATACGCAGTATTTT. This codes for CASSIGTDTQYF. The chain carries TRBV2 and TRBJ2-3; D ambiguous. The CDR3 has 12 residues. V was cut by 5 bases and J by 1 base, with 4 bases left in between. From germline, CDR1 is SNHLY and CDR2 FYNNEI. Supplemented by reference TRBV2 and TRBJ2-3, the full variable domain reads EPEVTQTPSHQVTQMGQEVILRCVPISNHLYFYWYRQILGQKVEFLVSFYNNEISEKSEIFDDQFSVERPDGSNFTLKIRSTKLEDSAMYFCASSIGTDTQYFGPGTRLTVL.

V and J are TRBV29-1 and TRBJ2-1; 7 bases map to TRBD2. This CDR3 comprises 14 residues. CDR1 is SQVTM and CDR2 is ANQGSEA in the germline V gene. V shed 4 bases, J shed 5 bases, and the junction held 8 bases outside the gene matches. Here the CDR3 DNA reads TGCAGCGTTGTAGGCGGGACTACTCACAATGAGCAGTTCTTC. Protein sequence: CSVVGGTTHNEQFF.

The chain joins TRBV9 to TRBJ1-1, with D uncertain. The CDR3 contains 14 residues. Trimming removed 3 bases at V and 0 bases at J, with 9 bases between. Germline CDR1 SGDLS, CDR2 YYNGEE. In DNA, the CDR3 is TGTGCCAGCAGCGGGAAACAGATGAACACTGAAGCTTTCTTT. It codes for CASSGKQMNTEAFF.

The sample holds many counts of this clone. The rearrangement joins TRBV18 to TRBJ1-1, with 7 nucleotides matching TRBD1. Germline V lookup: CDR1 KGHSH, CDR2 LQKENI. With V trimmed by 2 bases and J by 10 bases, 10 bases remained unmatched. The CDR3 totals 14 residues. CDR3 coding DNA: TGTGCCAGCTCACCAGACAGGGTCTCTTCTGGAGCTTTCTTT. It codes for CASSPDRVSSGAFF.

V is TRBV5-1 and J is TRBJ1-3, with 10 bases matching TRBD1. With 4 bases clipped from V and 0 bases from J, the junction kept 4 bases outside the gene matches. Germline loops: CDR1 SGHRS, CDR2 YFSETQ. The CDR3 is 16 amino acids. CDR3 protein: CASSMTGGYSGNTIYF. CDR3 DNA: TGCGCCAGCAGCATGACAGGGGGCTACTCTGGAAACACCATATATTTT.

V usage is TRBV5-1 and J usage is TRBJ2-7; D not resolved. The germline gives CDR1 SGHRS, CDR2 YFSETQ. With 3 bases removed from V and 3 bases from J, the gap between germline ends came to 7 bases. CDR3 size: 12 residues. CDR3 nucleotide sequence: TGCGCCAGCAGCTCCTCTCTCTACGAGCAGTACTTC. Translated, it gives CASSSSLYEQYF.